These T cell receptor beta chains were read from a single sample in a study of shared clonotypes between healthy human individuals. Generated by immunoSEQ multiplex PCR, the TCRdb table keeps only in-frame clones and is missing some. The table shows under 550,000 clones, with about 95% occurring only once. The specimen sequenced was naive CD4+ T cells sorted from blood. The receptors here all came from a woman aged 25-40 years in good health. Both conserved end residues are part of each CDR3.

>TRBV30
CAWSSPGVETQYF
>TRBV19
CASSPWGTSGAGYEQYF
>TRBV27
CATRPRGSYGNEQFF
>TRBV5-1
CASSARQALPLSYEQYF
>TRBV6-1
CASSGQGYSNQPQHF
>TRBV28
CASSLLRDRVGEQYF
>TRBV28
CASSLARGNTGELFF
>TRBV5-1
CASSSTGQGRYEQYF
>TRBV27
CASSDPAGGNTEAFF
>TRBV27
CASSLRRGREQYF
>TRBV2
CASSIRNTEAFF
>TRBV5-8
CASSLADRGYSNQPQHF
>TRBV6-5
CASSYKGGNYEQYF
>TRBV6-5
CASWRIGNTEAFF
>TRBV11-3
CASSTGTRGPYEQYF
>TRBV4-1
CASSQDLRLAGSDYEQYF
>TRBV28
CATKTGNTGELFF
>TRBV19
CASSSLGNYGYTF
>TRBV11-1
CASSLAGGVYEQYF
>TRBV7-6
CASSENRGLETQYF
>TRBV11-3
CASSLGQAAYEQYF
>TRBV5-6
CASSLVLGQGAHEQYF
>TRBV11-2
CASSAQPDQPQHF
>TRBV29-1
CSVTGASYEQYF
>TRBV19
CASGNRSRITDTQYF
>TRBV11-2
CASSLIAGQTYNEQFF
>TRBV5-1
CASSPTPSGRIGNEQFF
>TRBV5-4
CASSGDPAGSYEQYF
>TRBV5-8
CASSLDGVFTNTEAFF
>TRBV6-1
CASSVLSLTNEKLFF
>TRBV7-8
CASSSGQGVSLGNTIYF
>TRBV9
CASSAGGDLSYEQYF
>TRBV5-1
CASSLVGPGELFF
>TRBV29-1
CSVVGGAPDTQYF
>TRBV19
CASSSIGRAEAFF
>TRBV6-1
CASSAGGSHGGAFF
>TRBV20-1
CAAGGAYEQYF
>TRBV5-1
CASRPNGSVFSYEQYF
>TRBV11-2
CASSLWAGLNTEAFF
>TRBV15
CATSRTSGGTSTQYF
>TRBV15
CATSRVATGQPQHF
>TRBV28
CASSFAWGGDSSYEQYF
>TRBV6-1
CASSEARGTYEQYF
>TRBV5-4
CASSSIAGGISGELFF
>TRBV29-1
CSVNSGGGHNEQFF
>TRBV4-1
CASSQLDRSYEQYF
>TRBV28
CASSQIGEAGELFF
>TRBV19
CASSPGTRGAGELFF
>TRBV28
CASSLNGHRGPQETQYF
>TRBV6-5
CASRADRGSQSGYTF
>TRBV2
CASTYTSGRSNEQFF
>TRBV15
CATSRGGVAGELFF
>TRBV10-3
CAISGHSGQGKRGEQYF
>TRBV18
CASSRRQGYPREQYF
>TRBV18
CASSPDYRSYTEAFF
>TRBV5-1
CASRDSGELDEQYF
>TRBV15
CATSSDTTNEKLFF